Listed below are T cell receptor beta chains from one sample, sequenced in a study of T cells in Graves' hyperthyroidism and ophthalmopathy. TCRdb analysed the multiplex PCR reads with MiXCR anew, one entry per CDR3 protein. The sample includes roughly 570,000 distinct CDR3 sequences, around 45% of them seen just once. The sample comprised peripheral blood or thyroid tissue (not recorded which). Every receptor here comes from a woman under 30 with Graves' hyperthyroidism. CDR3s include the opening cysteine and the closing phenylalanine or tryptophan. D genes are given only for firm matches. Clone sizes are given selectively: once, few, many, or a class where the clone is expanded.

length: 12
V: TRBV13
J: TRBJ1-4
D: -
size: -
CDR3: CASSLSQVNLFF
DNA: TGTGCCAGCAGCTTATCACAGGTGAATCTGTTTTTT

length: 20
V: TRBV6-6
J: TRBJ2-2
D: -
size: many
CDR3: CASSYPNGPRGPTYTGELFF
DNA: TGTGCCAGCAGTTACCCTAATGGACCCCGAGGGCCGACGTACACCGGGGAGCTGTTTTTT

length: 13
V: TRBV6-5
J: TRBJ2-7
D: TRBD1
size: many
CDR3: CASSADRGLGQYF
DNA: TGTGCCAGCTCCGCCGATAGGGGGCTCGGGCAGTACTTC

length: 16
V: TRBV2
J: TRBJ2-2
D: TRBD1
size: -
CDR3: CASTLEGARNTGELFF
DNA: TGTGCCAGCACTCTTGAGGGGGCGCGGAACACCGGGGAGCTGTTTTTT

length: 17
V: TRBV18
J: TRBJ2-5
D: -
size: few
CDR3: CASSPLSVFEGLETQYF
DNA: TGTGCCAGCTCACCACTCTCTGTTTTCGAGGGGCTGGAGACCCAGTACTTC

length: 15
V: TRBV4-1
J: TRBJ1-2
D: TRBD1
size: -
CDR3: CASSQDKQGNYGYTF
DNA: TGCGCCAGCAGCCAAGACAAACAGGGGAACTATGGCTACACCTTC

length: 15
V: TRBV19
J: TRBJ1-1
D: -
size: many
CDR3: CATLSRSLMNTEAFF
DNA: TGTGCCACCCTATCAAGGTCGCTCATGAACACTGAAGCTTTCTTT

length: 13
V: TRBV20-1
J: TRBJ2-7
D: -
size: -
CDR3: CSALTGQSYEQYF
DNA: TGCAGTGCCTTAACGGGACAAAGCTACGAGCAGTACTTC

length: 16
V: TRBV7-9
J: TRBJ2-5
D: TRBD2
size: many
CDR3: CASSLLAGGYQETQYF
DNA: TGTGCCAGCAGTTTGTTAGCGGGGGGGTACCAAGAGACCCAGTACTTC

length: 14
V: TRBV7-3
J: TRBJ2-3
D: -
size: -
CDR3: CASSPRYGADTQYF
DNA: TGTGCCAGCAGCCCCCGCTATGGGGCAGATACGCAGTATTTT

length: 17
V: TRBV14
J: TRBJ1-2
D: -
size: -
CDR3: CASSQDFGSRVNYGYTF
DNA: TGTGCCAGCAGCCAAGATTTCGGTTCACGGGTTAACTATGGCTACACCTTC

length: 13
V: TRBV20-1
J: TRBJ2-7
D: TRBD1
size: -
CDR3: CSATRDSSYEQYF
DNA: TGCAGTGCTACCCGGGACAGCTCATACGAGCAGTACTTC

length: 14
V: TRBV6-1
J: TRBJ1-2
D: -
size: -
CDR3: CASSTPSEEQGYTF
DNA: TGTGCCAGCAGTACCCCTAGCGAAGAGCAGGGCTACACCTTC

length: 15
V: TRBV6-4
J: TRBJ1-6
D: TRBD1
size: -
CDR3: CASSPGTGMRSPLHF
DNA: TGTGCCAGCAGCCCCGGGACAGGGATGAGGTCACCCCTCCACTTT

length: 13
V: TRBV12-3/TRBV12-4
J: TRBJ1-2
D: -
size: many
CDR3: CASSSTTAYGYTF
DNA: TGTGCCAGCAGCTCCACGACCGCCTATGGCTACACCTTC

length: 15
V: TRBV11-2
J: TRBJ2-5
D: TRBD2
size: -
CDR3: CASSIRLAGEETQYF
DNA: TGTGCCAGCAGCATAAGACTAGCGGGAGAAGAGACCCAGTACTTC

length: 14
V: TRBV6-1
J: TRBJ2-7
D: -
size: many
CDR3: CASSESAVTYEQYF
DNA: TGTGCCAGCAGTGAAAGTGCGGTTACCTACGAGCAGTACTTC

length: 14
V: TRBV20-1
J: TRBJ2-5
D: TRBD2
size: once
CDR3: CSVGASGYQETQYF
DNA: TGCAGCGTAGGCGCTAGCGGTTACCAAGAGACCCAGTACTTC

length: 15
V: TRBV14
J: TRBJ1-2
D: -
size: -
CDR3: CASSQVKGRVDGYTF
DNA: TGTGCCAGCAGCCAAGTAAAAGGACGGGTGGATGGCTACACCTTC

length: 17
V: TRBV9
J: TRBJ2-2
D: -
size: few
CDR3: CASSAPTGTAKTGELFF
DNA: TGTGCCAGCAGCGCCCCAACCGGGACTGCTAAGACCGGGGAGCTGTTTTTT

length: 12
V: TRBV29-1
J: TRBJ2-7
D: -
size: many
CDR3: CSVEGRPYEQYF
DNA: TGCAGCGTTGAGGGGAGACCCTACGAGCAGTACTTC

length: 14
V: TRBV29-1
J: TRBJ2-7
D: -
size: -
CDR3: CAWSEHPLSGEQYF
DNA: TGTGCCTGGAGTGAGCACCCGCTCTCGGGAGAGCAGTACTTC

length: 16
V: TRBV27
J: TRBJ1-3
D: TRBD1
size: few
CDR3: CASRGTGGSSGNTIYF
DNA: TGTGCCAGCAGGGGGACAGGGGGAAGCTCTGGAAACACCATATATTTT

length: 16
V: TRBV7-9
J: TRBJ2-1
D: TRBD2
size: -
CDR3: CASSLLGLAGVDEQFF
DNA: TGTGCCAGCAGCTTATTGGGTCTAGCGGGAGTAGATGAGCAGTTCTTC

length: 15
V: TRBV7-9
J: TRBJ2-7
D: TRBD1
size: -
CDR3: CASSLQTGAEYEQYF
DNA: TGCGCCAGCAGCCTACAGACAGGGGCGGAATACGAGCAGTACTTC

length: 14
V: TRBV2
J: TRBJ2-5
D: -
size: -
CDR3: CASSGGGTFETQYF
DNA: TGTGCCAGCAGTGGGGGAGGAACGTTCGAGACCCAGTACTTC